The entry below gives a single TCR beta chain sequence along with its context. This clonotype was seen a few times. What this receptor recognizes is not known. No much larger clone exists at a distance of one base, and base qualities are not known. Systemically healthy Caucasian individuals from Russia, roughly 40 in total and aged about 6 to 90 years, were included as donors. Each donor gave around 9 milliliters of peripheral blood, collected into EDTA-treated Vacutainer tubes. Ficoll-Paque density-gradient centrifugation was used to isolate PBMCs, with at least 6.5 million per sample. Trizol reagent was used to extract total RNA from PBMCs, with at least 6 micrograms per sample. Naive CD45RAhigh/CD27high T cell percentages were measured by flow cytometry on a PBMC aliquot from every donor. The data derive from a study of blood T cells in healthy people across ages (dated by TCRdb to 2015 to 2017). Regarding the study in general: In model experiments, template switching captured about one uniquely barcoded TCR beta cDNA molecule for every two T cells. The study measured age-related changes in TCR beta repertoire diversity using deep sequencing normalized with unique cDNA molecular identifiers. Four age groups were formed from the donors: young (average 16 years), middle-aged (approximately 39), aged (roughly 56) and long-lived (less than 85). Donors of different ages were randomly distributed across sequencing lanes to avoid experimental bias. For two donors (one aged 18 to 30 and one aged 80 or older), the study analyzed two additional independent replicas of 1 million unique cDNA reads from the same blood draw. What the research found in general, with its limitations: Observed TCR beta diversity per million T cells fell roughly linearly with age, and a significant reduction was already apparent by age roughly 41. Observed TCR beta diversity correlated strongly with the percentage of naive T cells measured by flow cytometry. Compared with the aged group, the long-lived group had more naive CD4+ T cells, fewer expanded clones and increased TCR diversity, a pattern suggesting age selection. Because profiling used bulk unsorted PBMCs, naive and antigen-experienced compartments could not be compared conclusively. Because donor CMV infection status was unknown, age-related changes in expanded clonotypes were potentially confounded. Estimates of total diversity from one million sequenced T cells were regarded as lower bounds and underestimates.

From V the trimming removes 4 bases and from J it removes 12 bases, while the gene matches leave 4 bases of the junction unaccounted for. The cysteine opens and the phenylalanine closes a CDR3 of 12 amino acids. Solely the CDR3 DNA is kept, with 36 bases framed from the first base. Preparation of the library involved 5' RACE. Sequenced on an Illumina HiSeq 2500. The second PCR ran for about 6 to 11 cycles and used a J-beta primer mix along with a sample-barcoded 5' primer. A template-switch 5' adaptor carrying 12 random nucleotides introduced a unique molecular identifier onto each TCR beta cDNA molecule. At least 2.5 million CDR3-containing paired-end reads were obtained from each sample. All of the RNA was converted into first-strand cDNA using the Mint cDNA synthesis kit, with a TRBC-specific oligonucleotide serving as the primer. After uracil-DNA glycosylase treatment, a first 18-cycle PCR used universal primers M1SS and BC2_uni_R on all cDNA. Per the source publication's procedure: Each sample was normalized by randomly selecting 1 million high-quality reads, each carrying a distinct molecular identifier. Reads sharing molecular identifiers were discarded rather than binned into consensus sequences. MiTCR, run with a Q25 quality threshold and the strictest error-elimination algorithm, handled CDR3 identification, clonotype clustering and error correction. A nonparametric unseen species model with Euler transformation was used to estimate a lower bound on total TCR beta diversity. The raw public reads went through TCRdb reprocessing: fastp at Q25, MiXCR clone calling, in-frame beta chains kept. Here each entry gathers all rows of one CDR3 protein and keeps the most common genes and DNA. The V and J calls, along with clone size, are taken from TCRdb and not from the paper's own processing. The sample data list roughly 800,000 distinct CDR3 sequences, and 35% to 40% of these were observed just once. The ten most abundant clones make up about an eighth of the sample.

This sequence originates from a man aged 18-30 years in good health. The sequenced material came from blood. In this chain, TRBV12-3 or TRBV12-4 is recombined with TRBJ2-1; 9 bases in the junction line up with TRBD1. The CDR3 reads CASSWTTGGQFF. The DNA is TGTGCCAGCAGTTGGACGACAGGGGGGCAGTTCTTC.